The next 4 T cell receptor beta chains were all read from a single sample in a study of a mutant IDH1 vaccine in newly diagnosed glioma. Documented time point: baseline, week 1 (first vaccination visit). The treatment: pre-vaccination baseline after standard-of-care therapy. Libraries were prepared by immunoSEQ multiplex PCR; TCRdb keeps only in-frame clonotypes and omits some of them. The sample holds about 92,000 clones, around four fifths seen once. The material was PBMCs, obtained from a glioma patient treated with radiotherapy, temozolomide or both. The receptors were gathered from a woman in her 50s with glioma.

The rearrangement uses TRBV18 and TRBJ1-6; 8 bases map to TRBD1. Germline trimming cut 4 bases from V and 7 bases from J; bases unmatched to any gene: 9. Germline V gene sequence: CDR1 KGHSH, CDR2 LQKENI. The CDR3 totals 16 residues. The CDR3 DNA follows: TGTGCCAGCTCACTTTCTGGACAGGGTGGGAATTCACCCCTCCACTTT. Protein sequence: CASSLSGQGGNSPLHF. Full variable domain (rest looked up from reference TRBV18 and TRBJ1-6): NAGVMQNPRHLVRRRGQEARLRCSPMKGHSHVYWYRQLPEEGLKFMVYLQKENIIDESGMPKERFSAEFPKEGPSILRIQQVVRGDSAAYFCASSLSGQGGNSPLHFGNGTRLTVT.

The rearrangement joins TRBV18 to TRBJ2-5, with 12 nucleotides matching TRBD1. The CDR3 sequence is 15 residues long. Germline-derived CDR1 and CDR2 are KGHSH and LQKENI. J was trimmed by 5 bases and V by 2 bases; bases with no gene match: 3. The CDR3 region is CASSPGTGGRETQYF. The DNA for the CDR3 is TGTGCCAGCTCACCAGGGACAGGGGGCAGGGAGACCCAGTACTTC. The whole variable domain, filled in from reference TRBV18 and TRBJ2-5, reads NAGVMQNPRHLVRRRGQEARLRCSPMKGHSHVYWYRQLPEEGLKFMVYLQKENIIDESGMPKERFSAEFPKEGPSILRIQQVVRGDSAAYFCASSPGTGGRETQYFGPGTRLLVL.

The chain recombines TRBV5-6 with TRBJ2-2; TRBD1 matches at 8 bases. The germline V gene has CDR1 SGHDT and CDR2 YYEEEE. V gave up 2 bases and J gave up 5 bases; unmatched junction bases: 5. The CDR3 extends over 15 amino acids. The CDR3, as DNA: TGTGCCAGCAGCTTCAGGGGGCGCAGAACCGGGGAGCTGTTTTTT. Protein: CASSFRGRRTGELFF.

The chain has TRBV6-5 and TRBJ2-7; TRBD1 matches 10 bases. J was trimmed by 5 bases and V by 5 bases; bases with no gene match: 3. From germline, CDR1 is MNHEY and CDR2 SVGAGI. The CDR3 runs 13 residues. CDR3 DNA sequence: TGTGCCAGCAGTCGACAGGGGGCCCACGAGCAGTACTTC. Translation gives CASSRQGAHEQYF.